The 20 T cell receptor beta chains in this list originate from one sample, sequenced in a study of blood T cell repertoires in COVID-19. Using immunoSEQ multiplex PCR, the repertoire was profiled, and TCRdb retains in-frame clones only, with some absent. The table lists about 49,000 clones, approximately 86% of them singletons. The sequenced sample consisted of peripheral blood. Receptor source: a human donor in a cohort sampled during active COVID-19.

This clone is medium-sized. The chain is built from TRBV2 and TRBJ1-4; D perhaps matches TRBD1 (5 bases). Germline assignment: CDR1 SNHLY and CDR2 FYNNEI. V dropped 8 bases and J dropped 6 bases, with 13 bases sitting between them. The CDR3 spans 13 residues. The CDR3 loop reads CASGRGSHEKLFF. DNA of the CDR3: TGTGCCAGCGGACGGGGGTCCCATGAAAAACTGTTTTTT.

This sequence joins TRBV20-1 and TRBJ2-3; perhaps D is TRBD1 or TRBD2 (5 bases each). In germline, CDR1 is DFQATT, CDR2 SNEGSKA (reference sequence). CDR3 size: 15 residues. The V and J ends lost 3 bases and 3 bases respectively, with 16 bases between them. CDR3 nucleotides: TGCAGTGCTAGTGAGGGGCGAACGCCTACAGATACGCAGTATTTT. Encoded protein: CSASEGRTPTDTQYF.

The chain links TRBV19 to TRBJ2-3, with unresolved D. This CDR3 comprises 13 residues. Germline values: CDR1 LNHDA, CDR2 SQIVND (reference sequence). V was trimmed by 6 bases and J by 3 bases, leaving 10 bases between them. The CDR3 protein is CASSRVGTDTQYF. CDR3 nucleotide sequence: TGTGCCAGTAGCCGGGTCGGAACAGATACGCAGTATTTT.

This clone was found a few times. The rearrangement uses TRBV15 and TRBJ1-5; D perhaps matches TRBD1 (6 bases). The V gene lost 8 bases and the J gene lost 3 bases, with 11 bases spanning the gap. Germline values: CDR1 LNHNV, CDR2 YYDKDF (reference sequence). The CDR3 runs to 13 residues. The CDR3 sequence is CATLRGYNQPQHF. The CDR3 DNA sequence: TGTGCCACCCTGAGGGGGTACAATCAGCCCCAGCATTTT. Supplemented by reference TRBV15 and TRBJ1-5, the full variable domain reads DAMVIQNPRYQVTQFGKPVTLSCSQTLNHNVMYWYQQKSSQAPKLLFHYYDKDFNNEADTPDNFQSRRPNTSFCFLDIRSPGLGDTAMYLCATLRGYNQPQHFGDGTRLSIL.

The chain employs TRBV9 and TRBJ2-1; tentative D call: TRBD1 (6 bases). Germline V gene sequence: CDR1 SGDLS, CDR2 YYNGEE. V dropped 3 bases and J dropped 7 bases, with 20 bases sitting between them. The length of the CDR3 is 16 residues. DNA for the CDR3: TGTGCCAGCAGCGCTCCCCGTGGGGGCTGGAGGAATGAGCAGTTCTTC. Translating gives CASSAPRGGWRNEQFF. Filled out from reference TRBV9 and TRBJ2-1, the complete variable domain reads DSGVTQTPKHLITATGQRVTLRCSPRSGDLSVYWYQQSLDQGLQFLIQYYNGEERAKGNILERFSAQQFPDLHSELNLSSLELGDSALYFCASSAPRGGWRNEQFFGPGTRLTVL.

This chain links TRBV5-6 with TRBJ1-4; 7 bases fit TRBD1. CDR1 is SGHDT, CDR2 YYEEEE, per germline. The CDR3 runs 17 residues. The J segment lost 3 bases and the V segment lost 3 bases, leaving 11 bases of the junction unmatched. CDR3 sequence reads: CASSSVSSQGANEKLFF. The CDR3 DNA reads TGTGCCAGCAGCTCCGTATCCAGCCAGGGGGCTAATGAAAAACTGTTTTTT.

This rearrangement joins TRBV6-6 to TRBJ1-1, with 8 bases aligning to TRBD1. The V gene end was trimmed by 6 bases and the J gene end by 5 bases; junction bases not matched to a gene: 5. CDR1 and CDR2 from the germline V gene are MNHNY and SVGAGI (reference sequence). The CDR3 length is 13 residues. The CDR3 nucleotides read TGTGCCAGCAGCCTGAGACAGGGGACTGAAGCTTTCTTT. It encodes CASSLRQGTEAFF.

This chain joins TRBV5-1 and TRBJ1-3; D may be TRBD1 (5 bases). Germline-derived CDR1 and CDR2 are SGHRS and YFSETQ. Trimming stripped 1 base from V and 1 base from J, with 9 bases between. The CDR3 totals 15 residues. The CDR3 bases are TGCGCCAGCAGCTTGAACGGGGGGTCTGGAAACACCATATATTTT. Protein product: CASSLNGGSGNTIYF.

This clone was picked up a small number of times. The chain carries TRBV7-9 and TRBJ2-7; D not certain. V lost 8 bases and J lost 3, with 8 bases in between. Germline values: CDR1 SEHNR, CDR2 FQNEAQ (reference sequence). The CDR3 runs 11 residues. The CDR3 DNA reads TGTGCCAGCCAGTACCTCTACGAGCAGTACTTC. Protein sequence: CASQYLYEQYF.

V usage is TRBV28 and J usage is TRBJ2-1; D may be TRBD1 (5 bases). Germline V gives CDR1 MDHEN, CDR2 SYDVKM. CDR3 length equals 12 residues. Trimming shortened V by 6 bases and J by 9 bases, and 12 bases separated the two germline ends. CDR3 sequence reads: CASRRTQGEQFF. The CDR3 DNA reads TGTGCCAGCAGGAGGACCCAGGGTGAGCAGTTCTTC. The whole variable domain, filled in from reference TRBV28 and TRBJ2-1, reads DVKVTQSSRYLVKRTGEKVFLECVQDMDHENMFWYRQDPGLGLRLIYFSYDVKMKEKGDIPEGYSVSREKKERFSLILESASTNQTSMYLCASRRTQGEQFFGPGTRLTVL.

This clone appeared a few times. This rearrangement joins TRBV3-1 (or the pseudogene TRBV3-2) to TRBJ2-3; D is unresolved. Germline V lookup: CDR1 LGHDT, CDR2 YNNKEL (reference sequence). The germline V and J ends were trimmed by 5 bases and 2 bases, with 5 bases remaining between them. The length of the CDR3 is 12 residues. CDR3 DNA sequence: TGTGCCAGCAGCAGCTACACAGATACGCAGTATTTT. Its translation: CASSSYTDTQYF.

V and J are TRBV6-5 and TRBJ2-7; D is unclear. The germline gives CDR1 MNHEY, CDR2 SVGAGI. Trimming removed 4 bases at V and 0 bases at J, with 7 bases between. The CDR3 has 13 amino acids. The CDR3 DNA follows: TGTGCCAGCAGTTGGAGCAACTCCTACGAGCAGTACTTC. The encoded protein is CASSWSNSYEQYF.

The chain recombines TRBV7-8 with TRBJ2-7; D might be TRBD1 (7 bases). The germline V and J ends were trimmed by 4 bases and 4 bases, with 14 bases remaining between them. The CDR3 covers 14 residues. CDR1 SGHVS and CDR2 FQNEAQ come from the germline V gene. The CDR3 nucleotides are TGTGCCAGCAGCTCCCAGGGGGGCAGGTACGAGCAGTACTTC. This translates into CASSSQGGRYEQYF.

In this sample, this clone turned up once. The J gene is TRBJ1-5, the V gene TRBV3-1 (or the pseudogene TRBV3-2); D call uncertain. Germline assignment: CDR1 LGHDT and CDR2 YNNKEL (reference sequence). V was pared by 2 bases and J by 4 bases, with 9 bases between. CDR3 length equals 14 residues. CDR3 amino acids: CASSQMTTNQPQHF. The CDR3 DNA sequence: TGTGCCAGCAGCCAAATGACAACGAATCAGCCCCAGCATTTT.

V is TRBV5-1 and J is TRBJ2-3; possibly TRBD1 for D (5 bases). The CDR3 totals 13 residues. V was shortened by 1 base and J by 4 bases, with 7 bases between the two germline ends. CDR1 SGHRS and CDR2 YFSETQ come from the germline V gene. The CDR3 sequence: CASSLTRADTQYF. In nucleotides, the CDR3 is TGCGCCAGCAGCTTGACCAGGGCAGATACGCAGTATTTT.

The chain's CDR3 is CASSSGGSQETQYF. The CDR3 DNA follows: TGCGCCAGCAGCTCGGGGGGGAGCCAGGAGACCCAGTACTTC. This chain connects TRBV5-1 to TRBJ2-5, with 8 bases matching TRBD2. The CDR3 is 14 amino acids. Trimming removed 3 bases from V and 5 bases from J; junction bases left unmatched: 6. Germline V lookup: CDR1 SGHRS, CDR2 YFSETQ. Looking up the rest from reference TRBV5-1 and TRBJ2-5 gives the full variable domain: KAGVTQTPRYLIKTRGQQVTLSCSPISGHRSVSWYQQTPGQGLQFLFEYFSETQRNKGNFPGRFSGRQFSNSRSEMNVSTLELGDSALYLCASSSGGSQETQYFGPGTRLLVL.

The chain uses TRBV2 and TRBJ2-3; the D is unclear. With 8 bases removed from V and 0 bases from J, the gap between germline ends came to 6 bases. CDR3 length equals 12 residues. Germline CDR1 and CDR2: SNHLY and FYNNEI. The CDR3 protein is CASQISTDTQYF. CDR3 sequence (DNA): TGTGCCAGCCAGATAAGCACAGATACGCAGTATTTT.

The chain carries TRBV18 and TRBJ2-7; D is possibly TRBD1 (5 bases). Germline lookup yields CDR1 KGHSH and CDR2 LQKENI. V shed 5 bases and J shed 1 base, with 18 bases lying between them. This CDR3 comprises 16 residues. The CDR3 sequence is CASSTMIGALSYEQYF. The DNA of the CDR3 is TGTGCCAGCTCAACCATGATAGGGGCGCTTTCCTACGAGCAGTACTTC.

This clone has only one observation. Written as DNA, the CDR3 is TGTGCCACCAGTGGTACAGGGGGTAGGTCTGAAGCTTTCTTT. It translates to CATSGTGGRSEAFF. This chain joins TRBV24-1 and TRBJ1-1; 8 bases match TRBD1. CDR1 and CDR2 from the germline V gene are KGHDR and SFDVKD. V shed 5 bases, J shed 6 bases, and the junction held 7 bases outside the gene matches. This CDR3 region has 14 residues.

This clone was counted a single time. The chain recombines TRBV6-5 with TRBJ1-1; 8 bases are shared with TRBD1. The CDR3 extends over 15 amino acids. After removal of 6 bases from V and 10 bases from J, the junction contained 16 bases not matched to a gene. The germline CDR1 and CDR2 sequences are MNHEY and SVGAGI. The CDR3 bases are TGTGCCAGCAGCTCACCAGGACAGGGTTCTGTCGGAGCTTTCTTT. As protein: CASSSPGQGSVGAFF.